This section outlines one T cell receptor (beta chain) sequence together with its context. What it binds is not known. CDR1 and CDR2 from the germline V gene are LNHNV and YYDKDF (reference sequence). The CDR3 is 14 residues long. V gave up 3 bases and J gave up 4 bases, with 12 bases separating them. These data originate in a study of T cells in Graves' hyperthyroidism and ophthalmopathy. Notes on the study in general: Most thyroid-expanded clonotypes above 0.001 were also found in blood. The model anticipated ophthalmopathy a median around six months pre-onset.

The CDR3 regions of TCR beta were amplified from RNA transcripts. First-round RT-PCR targeting the TCR CDR3 was performed with the HTBI primer set. TCRdb used MiXCR to reprocess the multiplex PCR reads, holding one entry per CDR3 protein. The sample yields 500,000 to 800,000 distinct CDR3 sequences, 45% seen once. Lactation, pregnancy, other autoimmune disease or uncontrolled infection led to exclusion of patients. Diagnostic assessment was based on clinical symptoms, serum thyroxine and TRAb, thyroid ultrasound and orbital computed tomography. Sequenced: peripheral blood or thyroid tissue (not recorded which). This receptor was identified in an adult man with Graves' disease, either hyperthyroidism or ophthalmopathy (not recorded which). This chain uses TRBV15 with TRBJ1-2; tentatively, D is TRBD1 (6 bases). The CDR3 loop reads CATSRGGGPYGYTF. The CDR3 coding sequence is TGTGCCACCAGCAGGGGTGGGGGCCCCTATGGCTACACCTTC. Using reference TRBV15 and TRBJ1-2 for the parts outside the CDR3, the full variable domain is DAMVIQNPRYQVTQFGKPVTLSCSQTLNHNVMYWYQQKSSQAPKLLFHYYDKDFNNEADTPDNFQSRRPNTSFCFLDIRSPGLGDTAMYLCATSRGGGPYGYTFGSGTRLTVV.